This T cell receptor (beta chain) comes out of a study of T-cell memory formation after mild COVID-19. This clonotype was detected ten times or more. The CDR3 is 14 residues long. Germline V gene lookup returns CDR1 SGHTA and CDR2 FQGNSA. With 5 bases clipped from V and 3 bases from J, the junction kept 4 bases outside the gene matches. TCRdb ran MiXCR on the 5' RACE reads and lists one entry per CDR3 protein. This sample has 300,000 to 400,000 distinct CDR3 sequences, with about 16% found just once. Sequencing was carried out using PBMCs or a T cell subset sorted from them (not recorded which). This rearrangement joins TRBV7-2 to TRBJ2-1, with 7 bases lining up with TRBD1. This receptor was taken from a man younger than 35 who had mild COVID-19 (a few samples of this study predate the infection). Cell type and time point are not known. Here the CDR3 reads CASSPGGYYNEQFF. CDR3 in DNA: TGTGCCAGCAGCCCAGGGGGTTACTACAATGAGCAGTTCTTC.